Presented here are 27 T cell receptor beta chains from one specimen sequenced in a study of identical twins. MiXCR was run by TCRdb on the 5' RACE reads, yielding one entry per CDR3 protein. The table records under 400,000 distinct CDR3 sequences, roughly 9% of them present only once. Sequencing was performed on naive T cells sorted from blood. The receptor set was obtained from a woman in her forties or fifties in good health.

The chain couples TRBV24-1 to TRBJ2-1; 10 positions match TRBD2. From germline, CDR1 is KGHDR and CDR2 SFDVKD. After removal of 7 bases from V and 8 bases from J, the junction contained 4 bases not matched to a gene. The CDR3 has 13 amino acids. The CDR3 coding sequence is TGTGCCACCAGGGGACTAGCGTTCGATGAGCAGTTCTTC. Translating it yields CATRGLAFDEQFF.

With regard to this clonotype: The CDR3 does not close with the conserved phenylalanine or tryptophan, likely indicating a read error. The chain employs TRBV5-1 and TRBJ2-6; no firm D call. Trimming removed 0 bases from V and 4 bases from J, with 8 bases in between. The CDR3 has 15 residues. Germline assignment: CDR1 SGHRS and CDR2 YFSETQ. CDR3 DNA sequence: TGCGCCAGCAGCTTGGAAGGGTTGGGGGCCAACGTCCTGACTTCC. This gives the protein CASSLEGLGANVLTS.

This clonotype was seen a handful of times. The chain joins TRBV7-9 to TRBJ2-1; 11 nucleotides line up with TRBD2. CDR1 SEHNR and CDR2 FQNEAQ come from the germline V gene (reference sequence). The CDR3 is 15 amino acids. The V gene end was trimmed by 4 bases and the J gene end by 9 bases; junction bases not matched to a gene: 8. CDR3: CASSSIAGGFFEQFF. In DNA, the CDR3 is TGTGCCAGCAGCTCCATAGCGGGAGGGTTTTTTGAGCAGTTCTTC.

In this sample, this clonotype turned up many times. J is TRBJ2-7 and V is TRBV20-1; D possibly matches TRBD1 or TRBD2 (5 bases each). The CDR3 length is 14 residues. From germline, CDR1 is DFQATT and CDR2 SNEGSKA (reference sequence). Trimming took 6 bases from V and 5 from J, leaving 20 bases between them. CDR3 sequence (DNA): TGCAGTGCGGACGGGACCCTCGTTGAGGACGAGCAGTACTTC. It encodes CSADGTLVEDEQYF.

This clonotype was observed at least ten times. The V gene is TRBV29-1, the J gene TRBJ2-7; tentatively, D is TRBD2 (6 bases). The CDR3 extends over 14 amino acids. The germline gives CDR1 SQVTM, CDR2 ANQGSEA. Trimming took 8 bases from V and 6 from J, leaving 23 bases between them. CDR3 loop: CSSEEDYWFFEQYV. As DNA, the CDR3 is TGCAGCTCAGAGGAGGACTACTGGTTCTTCGAGCAGTACGTC.

This clonotype showed up many times. The chain combines TRBV29-1 with TRBJ2-5; D remains unclear. Germline V gives CDR1 SQVTM, CDR2 ANQGSEA. V was shortened by 0 bases and J by 5 bases, with 10 bases between the two germline ends. The CDR3 contains 13 residues. CDR3 amino acids: CSVEEGRRETQYF. CDR3 nucleotides: TGCAGCGTTGAAGAAGGCCGGCGGGAGACCCAGTACTTC.

This clonotype was found many times. V gene TRBV5-1 combines with J gene TRBJ1-4; TRBD1 might be the D (5 bases). This CDR3 has 15 amino acids. The V gene's germline CDR1 is SGHRS and CDR2 YFSETQ. The germline V and J ends were trimmed by 0 bases and 5 bases, with 11 bases remaining between them. The CDR3 loop is CASSLAGTENEKLFF. In DNA, the CDR3 is TGCGCCAGCAGCTTGGCCGGGACGGAGAATGAAAAACTGTTTTTT.

This clonotype was detected ten times or more. The gene calls are TRBV20-1 and TRBJ2-3; TRBD2 agrees at 13 bases. This CDR3 region has 15 residues. Germline lookup yields CDR1 DFQATT and CDR2 SNEGSKA (reference sequence). The junction had 5 bases not matched to a gene; V was cut back by 6 bases and J by 2 bases. The CDR3 sequence is CSALGLAGSTDTQYF. The CDR3 nucleotides read TGCAGTGCCTTGGGACTAGCGGGATCCACAGATACGCAGTATTTT.

This sequence joins TRBV12-3 or TRBV12-4 and TRBJ2-6; maybe TRBD2 (6 bases). The CDR3 spans 15 residues. V was trimmed by 6 bases and J by 0 bases, leaving 9 bases between them. CDR3 DNA: TGTGCCAGCAGACTTAGCGGCTCTGGGGCCAACGTCCTGACTTTC. It is translated as CASRLSGSGANVLTF.

The chain has TRBV9 and TRBJ1-2, with D unclear. The length of the CDR3 is 13 residues. V was trimmed by 0 bases and J by 2 bases, leaving 5 bases between them. Germline-derived CDR1 and CDR2 are SGDLS and YYNGEE. CDR3 region: CASSVDRNYGYTF. The CDR3 nucleotides read TGTGCCAGCAGCGTAGATCGGAACTATGGCTACACCTTC.

The chain recombines TRBV4-1 with TRBJ2-5; D might be TRBD2 (6 bases). This CDR3 comprises 15 residues. Germline-derived CDR1 and CDR2 are MGHRA and YSYEKL. The V end lost 1 base, the J end lost 2 bases, and 11 bases lay between the germline ends. CDR3 bases: TGCGCCAGCAGCCAAGGGGTCGGGGGACAAGAGACCCAGTACTTC. This gives the protein CASSQGVGGQETQYF.

For this clonotype: The junction and the germline gene differ at one end; a read error may be behind it. CDR3 loop: CASSKDWRAQFF. Here the CDR3 DNA reads TGTGCCAGCAGCAAAGATTGGCGGGCGCAGTTCTTC. The V gene is TRBV3-1, the J gene TRBJ2-1; tentatively, D is TRBD2 (5 bases). The CDR3 consists of 12 residues. CDR1 and CDR2 from the germline V gene are LGHDT and YNNKEL (reference sequence).

This clonotype was seen at least ten times. This chain connects TRBV29-1 to TRBJ2-1; 11 bases are shared with TRBD2. This CDR3 is 14 amino acids long. Germline CDR1 reads SQVTM; CDR2 reads ANQGSEA. The trim removed 6 bases at V and 8 bases at J, leaving 9 bases unmatched. The CDR3 loop reads CSVAGSGRADEQFF. As DNA, the CDR3 is TGCAGCGTCGCTGGTAGCGGGAGGGCCGATGAGCAGTTCTTC.

This clonotype turned up a few times. CDR3 bases: TGTGCCAGCAGCTTAGCCCCACCGGGACTCCCACAAGACATTCAGTACTTC. This gives the protein CASSLAPPGLPQDIQYF. The chain recombines TRBV7-6 with TRBJ2-4, with D possibly being TRBD2 (6 bases). The germline V gene encodes CDR1 SGHVS and CDR2 FNYEAQ. Trimming left V 0 bases short and J 8 bases short, with 20 bases between. The CDR3 has 17 amino acids.

This clonotype was seen repeatedly, ten times or more. The chain couples TRBV29-1 to TRBJ1-2; a possible D gene is TRBD1 (6 bases). The CDR3 consists of 13 residues. Per the germline V gene, CDR1 is SQVTM and CDR2 is ANQGSEA. Between the trimmed V and J ends, which lost 1 base and 8 bases, there was a span of 14 bases. The CDR3 spells CSVEVYRARGYTF. As DNA, the CDR3 is TGCAGCGTTGAAGTATACAGGGCTCGAGGCTACACCTTC.

This clonotype was observed a few times. The V and J genes are TRBV21-1 and TRBJ1-3; the table names TRBD1, a call not compared with the DNA. TRBV21-1 is listed as a pseudogene. The length of the CDR3 is 17 residues. The CDR3 here is CASSIVRTGGTGNTIYF. The CDR3 DNA reads TGTGCCAGCAGCATCGTCCGGACAGGGGGCACTGGAAACACCATATATTTT.

This chain connects TRBV24-1 to TRBJ2-7, with 11 bases matching TRBD2. The CDR3 loop spans 15 amino acids. V gave up 7 bases and J gave up 11 bases; unmatched junction bases: 15. CDR1 KGHDR and CDR2 SFDVKD come from the germline V gene. Here the CDR3 DNA reads TGTGCCACCAGCCTTCAGACGGGACTAGCGGTTCGAAAGTACTTC. It is translated as CATSLQTGLAVRKYF.

The J gene is TRBJ2-3, the V gene TRBV5-1, with 8 bases fitting TRBD2. Germline loops: CDR1 SGHRS, CDR2 YFSETQ. This CDR3 is 18 amino acids long. After removal of 3 bases from V and 6 bases from J, the junction contained 18 bases not matched to a gene. The CDR3 nucleotides read TGCGCCAGCAGCTACCCAGCGGGAAGGCGGGGGGTAATGGATACGCAGTATTTT. Amino acid sequence: CASSYPAGRRGVMDTQYF.

The table lists this clonotype with a few counts. CDR3 amino acids: CSARSGAHNEQFF. CDR3 coding DNA: TGCAGTGCTAGGTCCGGGGCCCACAATGAGCAGTTCTTC. The rearrangement links TRBV20-1 to TRBJ2-1; D possibly uses TRBD1 or TRBD2 (5 bases each). Germline V gene data show CDR1 as DFQATT and CDR2 as SNEGSKA (reference sequence). The CDR3 is 13 amino acids. Trimming shortened V by 3 bases and J by 5 bases, and 11 bases separated the two germline ends.

This clonotype was recorded many times. The V gene is TRBV7-9, the J gene TRBJ1-5; a weak D match, TRBD1 (5 bases). Germline lookup yields CDR1 SEHNR and CDR2 FQNEAQ (reference sequence). Trimming stripped 5 bases from V and 8 bases from J, with 13 bases between. The CDR3 is 13 residues long. In nucleotides, the CDR3 is TGTGCCAGCAGCCCCCCGGGGGAGGAGCCCCAGCATTTT. Translating gives CASSPPGEEPQHF.

This clonotype was observed a few times. The chain combines TRBV5-1 with TRBJ1-1; D is undetermined. CDR3 length equals 12 residues. CDR1 is SGHRS and CDR2 is YFSETQ in the germline V gene. V lost 5 bases to trimming and J lost 0 bases, with 5 bases between them. The CDR3, as DNA: TGCGCCAGCAGGTCAATGAACACTGAAGCTTTCTTT. Protein: CASRSMNTEAFF.

This clonotype was seen ten or more times. V usage is TRBV9 and J usage is TRBJ2-7, with D unresolved. Deletions cut 0 bases from V and 3 bases from J, with 7 bases between. The CDR3 has 13 residues. CDR1 SGDLS and CDR2 YYNGEE come from the germline V gene. This chain's CDR3 is CASSVDPLYEQYF. DNA for the CDR3: TGTGCCAGCAGCGTAGACCCGCTCTACGAGCAGTACTTC.

This clonotype was counted only a few times. The rearrangement uses TRBV7-9 and TRBJ2-5; D remains unclear. Per germline, CDR1 SEHNR and CDR2 FQNEAQ (reference sequence). The CDR3 is made up of 14 amino acids. V was shortened by 6 bases and J by 1 base, with 12 bases between the two germline ends. Here the CDR3 reads CASSLPHVQETQYF. CDR3 in DNA: TGTGCCAGCAGTCTCCCCCACGTCCAAGAGACCCAGTACTTC.

The chain carries TRBV20-1 and TRBJ2-3; D is uncertain. The V gene lost 2 bases and the J gene lost 5 bases, with 20 bases spanning the gap. Germline CDR1 DFQATT, CDR2 SNEGSKA (reference sequence). CDR3 length equals 16 residues. This CDR3 reads CSARPSPTTLGDTQYF. In nucleotides, the CDR3 is TGCAGTGCTAGACCTTCCCCGACCACCTTAGGAGATACGCAGTATTTT.

This clonotype was seen more than once but under ten times. The CDR3 nucleotides read TGCGCCAGCAGCTCTCAGGGGACTAACACTGAAGCTTTCTTT. Translation: CASSSQGTNTEAFF. The rearrangement joins TRBV5-1 to TRBJ1-1, with a tentative D call TRBD1 (6 bases). The CDR3 extends over 14 amino acids. The germline V gene encodes CDR1 SGHRS and CDR2 YFSETQ. The V and J ends lost 3 bases and 2 bases respectively, with 11 bases between them.

The V call is TRBV11-2, the J call TRBJ2-3, with TRBD1 identical over 9 bases. The germline CDR1 and CDR2 sequences are SGHAT and FQNNGV. CDR3 size: 15 residues. The J segment lost 4 bases and the V segment lost 4 bases, leaving 6 bases of the junction unmatched. The CDR3 DNA reads as TGTGCCAGCAGCTCTGGACAGGGGATGGCAGATACGCAGTATTTT. Protein: CASSSGQGMADTQYF.

This clonotype has a handful of counts. This sequence joins TRBV28 and TRBJ2-7; D might be TRBD1 (5 bases). The V end was cut by 6 bases, the J end by 3 bases, with 15 bases between. CDR1 is MDHEN and CDR2 is SYDVKM in the germline V gene. This CDR3 is 14 amino acids long. The CDR3 spells CASRQAGSFYEQYV. The CDR3 DNA is TGTGCCAGCAGACAGGCAGGAAGCTTCTACGAGCAGTACGTC.